This T cell receptor beta chain was identified in a study of early stage breast cancer tumors. Remarks on this clone: Its antigen is unidentified.

General study findings and limits: Blood repertoires resembled normal breast more than tumor.

TCRdb's table, derived via immunoSEQ multiplex PCR, lists solely in-frame clones and lacks some. The sample records around 40,000 clones, roughly 72% being singletons. CDR1 and CDR2 from the germline V gene are MNHNY and SVGAGI (reference sequence). The CDR3 has 12 amino acids. The V end was cut by 6 bases, the J end by 15 bases, with 18 bases between. This TCR was sampled from a person aged 55 to 70 with breast cancer. V usage is TRBV6-6 and J usage is TRBJ1-5, with a possible D match to TRBD1 (5 bases). The sequenced sample consisted of blood. The CDR3: CASSLPGLTPHF. DNA for the CDR3: TGTGCCAGCAGCCTTCCGGGACTTACGCCGCATTTT.